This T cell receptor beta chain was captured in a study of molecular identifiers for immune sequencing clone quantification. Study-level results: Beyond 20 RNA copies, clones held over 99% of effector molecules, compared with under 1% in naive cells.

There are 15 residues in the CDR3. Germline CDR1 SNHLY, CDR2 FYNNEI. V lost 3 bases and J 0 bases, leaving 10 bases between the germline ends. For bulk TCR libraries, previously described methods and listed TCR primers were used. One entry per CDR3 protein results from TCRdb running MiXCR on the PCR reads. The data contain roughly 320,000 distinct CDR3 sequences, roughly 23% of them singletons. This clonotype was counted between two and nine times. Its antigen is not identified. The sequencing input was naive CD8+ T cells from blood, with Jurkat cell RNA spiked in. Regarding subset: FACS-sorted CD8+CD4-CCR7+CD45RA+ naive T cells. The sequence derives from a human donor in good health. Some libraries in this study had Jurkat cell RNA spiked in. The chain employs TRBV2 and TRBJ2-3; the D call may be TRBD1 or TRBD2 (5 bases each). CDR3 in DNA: TGTGCCAGCAGTGACAGGGACCTTAGCACAGATACGCAGTATTTT. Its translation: CASSDRDLSTDTQYF.